This T cell receptor beta chain was identified in a study of post-analysis software for immune sequencing data. Turning to the study itself: Patients had relapsing-remitting, secondary progressive or progressive-relapsing multiple sclerosis; some lacked subtype.

This CDR3 region has 15 residues. Germline V lookup: CDR1 WNHNN, CDR2 SYGVQD (reference sequence). Trimming took off 7 bases at V and 2 bases at J, with 15 bases between the two ends. Carried by the TCR beta cDNA libraries were unique molecular identifiers. Each sample of about 1 to 10 million input T cells yielded around 500,000 cDNA molecules, so each molecule approximated one T cell. One entry per CDR3 protein, called by TCRdb with MiXCR from the PCR reads. The repertoire holds roughly 650,000 distinct CDR3 sequences, with more than 50% as singletons. Study observations and caveats: Batch-mates among the samples co-clustered strongly by F measure. TRBV segments more frequent in patients than in controls numbered roughly 5 and included TRBV5-6, TRBV5-1 and TRBV20-1. Controls showed significantly higher normalized Chao1 diversity than did multiple sclerosis patients.

Comment on this clonotype: The antigen is unknown.

The chain employs TRBV10-1 and TRBJ2-4, with D tentatively TRBD1 or TRBD2 (6 bases each). The source of this sequence is a girl aged 2 to 9 with multiple sclerosis. Sequenced sample: blood. The CDR3 loop reads CASTRLGGPKNIQYF. The CDR3 DNA is TGCGCCAGCACTCGACTCGGGGGCCCCAAAAACATTCAGTACTTC.